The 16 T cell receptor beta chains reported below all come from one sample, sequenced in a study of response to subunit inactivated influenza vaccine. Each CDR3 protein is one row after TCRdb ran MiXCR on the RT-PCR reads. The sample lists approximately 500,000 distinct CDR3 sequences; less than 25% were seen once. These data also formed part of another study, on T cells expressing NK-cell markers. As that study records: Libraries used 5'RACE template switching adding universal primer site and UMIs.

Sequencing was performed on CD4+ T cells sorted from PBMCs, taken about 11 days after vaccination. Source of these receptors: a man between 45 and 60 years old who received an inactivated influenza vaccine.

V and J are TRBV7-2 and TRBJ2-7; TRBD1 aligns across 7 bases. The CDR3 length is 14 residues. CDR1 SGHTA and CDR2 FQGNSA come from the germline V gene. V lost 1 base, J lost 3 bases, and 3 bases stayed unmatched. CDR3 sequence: CASSLGDRRYEQYF. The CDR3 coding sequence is TGTGCCAGCAGCTTAGGGGACAGACGCTACGAGCAGTACTTC.

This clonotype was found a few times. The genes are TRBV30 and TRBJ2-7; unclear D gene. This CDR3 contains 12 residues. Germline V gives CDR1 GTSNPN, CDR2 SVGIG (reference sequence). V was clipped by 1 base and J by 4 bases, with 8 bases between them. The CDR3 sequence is CAWSALLYEQYF. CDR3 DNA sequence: TGTGCCTGGAGTGCGCTGTTATACGAGCAGTACTTC.

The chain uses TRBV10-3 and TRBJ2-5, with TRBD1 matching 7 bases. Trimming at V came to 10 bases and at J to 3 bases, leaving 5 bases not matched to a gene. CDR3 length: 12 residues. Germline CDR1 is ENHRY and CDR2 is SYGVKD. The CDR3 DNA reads TGTGCCACCGAGGGGACAGAAGAGACCCAGTACTTC. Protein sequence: CATEGTEETQYF.

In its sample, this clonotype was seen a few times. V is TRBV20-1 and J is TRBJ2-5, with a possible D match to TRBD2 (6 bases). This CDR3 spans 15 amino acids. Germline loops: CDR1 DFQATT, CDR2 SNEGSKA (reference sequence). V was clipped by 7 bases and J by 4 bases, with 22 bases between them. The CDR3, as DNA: TGCAGTGGGGGGGATTGGGGAATTTCGGGAGAGACCCAGTACTTC. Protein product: CSGGDWGISGETQYF.

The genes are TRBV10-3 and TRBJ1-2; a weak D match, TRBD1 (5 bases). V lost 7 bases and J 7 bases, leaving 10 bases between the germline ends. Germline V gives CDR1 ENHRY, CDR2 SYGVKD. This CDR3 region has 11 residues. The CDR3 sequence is CAITRGGGYTF. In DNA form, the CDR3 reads TGTGCCATCACTAGGGGTGGTGGCTACACCTTC.

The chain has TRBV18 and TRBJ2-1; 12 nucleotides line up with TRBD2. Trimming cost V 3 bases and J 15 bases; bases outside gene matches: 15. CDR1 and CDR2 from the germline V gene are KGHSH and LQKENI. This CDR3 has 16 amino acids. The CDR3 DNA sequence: TGTGCCAGCTCACCCCCCGGACTAGCGGGGTGGGGAGAGGGGTTCTTC. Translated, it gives CASSPPGLAGWGEGFF.

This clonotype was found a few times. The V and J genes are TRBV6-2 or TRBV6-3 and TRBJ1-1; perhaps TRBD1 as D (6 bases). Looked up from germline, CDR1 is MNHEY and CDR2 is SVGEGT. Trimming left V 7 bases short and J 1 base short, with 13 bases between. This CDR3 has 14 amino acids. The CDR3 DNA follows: TGTGCCAGCATGGACAGTTCATGGAACACTGAAGCTTTCTTT. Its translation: CASMDSSWNTEAFF.

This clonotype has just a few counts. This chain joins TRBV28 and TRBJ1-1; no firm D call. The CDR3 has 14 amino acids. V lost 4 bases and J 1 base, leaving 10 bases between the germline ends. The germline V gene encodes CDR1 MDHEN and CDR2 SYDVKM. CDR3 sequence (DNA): TGTGCCAGCAGTTCCCGACTGCAGAACACTGAAGCTTTCTTT. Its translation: CASSSRLQNTEAFF.

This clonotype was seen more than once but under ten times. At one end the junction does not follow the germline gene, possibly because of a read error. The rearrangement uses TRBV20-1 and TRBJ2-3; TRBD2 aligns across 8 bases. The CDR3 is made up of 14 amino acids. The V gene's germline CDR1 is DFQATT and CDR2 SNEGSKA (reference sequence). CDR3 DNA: TGCAGTGCTAGAGTAGCGGGACGCACATATACGCAGTATTTT. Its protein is CSARVAGRTYTQYF.

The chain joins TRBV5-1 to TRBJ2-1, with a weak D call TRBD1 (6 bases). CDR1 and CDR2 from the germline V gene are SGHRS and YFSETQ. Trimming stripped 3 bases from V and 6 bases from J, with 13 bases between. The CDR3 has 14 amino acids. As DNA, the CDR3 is TGCGCCAGCAGCTCTACACAGGGTTCCAATGAGCAGTTCTTC. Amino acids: CASSSTQGSNEQFF.

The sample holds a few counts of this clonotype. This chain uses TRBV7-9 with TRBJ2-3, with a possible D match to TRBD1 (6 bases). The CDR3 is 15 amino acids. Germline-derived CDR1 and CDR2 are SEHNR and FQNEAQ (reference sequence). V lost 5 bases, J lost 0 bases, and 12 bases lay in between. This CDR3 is CASSHRDHSTDTQYF. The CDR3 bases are TGTGCCAGCAGCCACAGGGATCATAGCACAGATACGCAGTATTTT.

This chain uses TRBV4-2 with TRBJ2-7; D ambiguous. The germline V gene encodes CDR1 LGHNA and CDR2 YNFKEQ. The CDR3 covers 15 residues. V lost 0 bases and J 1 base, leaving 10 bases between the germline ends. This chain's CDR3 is CASSQEKQLSYEQYF. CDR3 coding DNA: TGTGCCAGCAGCCAAGAGAAACAGCTTTCCTACGAGCAGTACTTC.

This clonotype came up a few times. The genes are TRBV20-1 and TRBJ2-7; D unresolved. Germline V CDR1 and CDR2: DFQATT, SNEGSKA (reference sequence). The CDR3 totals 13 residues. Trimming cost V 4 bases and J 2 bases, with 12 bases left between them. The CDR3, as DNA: TGCAGTGCTAAGACGCTAGTCGCCTACGAGCAGTACTTC. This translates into CSAKTLVAYEQYF.

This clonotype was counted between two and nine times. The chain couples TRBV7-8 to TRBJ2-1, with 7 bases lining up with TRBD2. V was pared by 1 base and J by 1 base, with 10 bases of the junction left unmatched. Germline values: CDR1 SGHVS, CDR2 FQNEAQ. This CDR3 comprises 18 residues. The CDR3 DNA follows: TGTGCCAGCAGCTTAGGACAGTGGGGCGGGAGTTCCTACAATGAGCAGTTCTTC. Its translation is CASSLGQWGGSSYNEQFF. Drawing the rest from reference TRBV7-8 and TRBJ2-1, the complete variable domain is GAGVSQSPRYKVAKRGQDVALRCDPISGHVSLFWYQQALGQGPEFLTYFQNEAQLDKSGLPSDRFFAERPEGSVSTLKIQRTQQEDSAVYLCASSLGQWGGSSYNEQFFGPGTRLTVL.

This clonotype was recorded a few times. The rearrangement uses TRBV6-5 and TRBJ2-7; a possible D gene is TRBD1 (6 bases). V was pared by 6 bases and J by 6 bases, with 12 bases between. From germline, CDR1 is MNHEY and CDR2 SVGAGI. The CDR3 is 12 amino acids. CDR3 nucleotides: TGTGCCAGCAGCCGCCAGGGGCTCGAGCAGTACTTC. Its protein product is CASSRQGLEQYF.

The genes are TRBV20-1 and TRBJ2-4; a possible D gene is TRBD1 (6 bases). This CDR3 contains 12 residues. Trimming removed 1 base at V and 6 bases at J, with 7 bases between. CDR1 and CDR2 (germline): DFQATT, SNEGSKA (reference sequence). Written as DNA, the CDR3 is TGCAGTGCTAGAGGAGGGGGAAACATTCAGTACTTC. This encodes CSARGGGNIQYF.